Below, 20 T cell receptor beta chains from the same sample are listed, as sequenced in a study of regulatory T cells in long-lasting Graves disease. Time point here: newly diagnosed GD, antithyroid drugs for less than 3 months. RNA isolated from PBMCs was used to make the TCR library. Researchers made TCR beta libraries by using iRepertoire HTBI primers and running Arm-PCR on CDR3 regions. Each CDR3 protein gets one entry after TCRdb re-called the multiplex PCR reads with MiXCR. The table shows 580,000 or so distinct CDR3 sequences, with about 16% occurring only once. The data were also submitted as part of a second study, on T cells in Graves' hyperthyroidism and ophthalmopathy.

The starting material was peripheral blood mononuclear cells (PBMCs), obtained at new diagnosis, from a patient treated with antithyroid drugs. The receptors here all came from a man in his late teens or twenties with Graves disease.

This sequence joins TRBV6-2 or TRBV6-3 and TRBJ1-1; TRBD1 matches 7 bases. The CDR3 has 12 residues. After removal of 5 bases from V and 8 bases from J, the junction contained 5 bases not matched to a gene. Germline CDR1 MNHEY, CDR2 SVGEGT. The CDR3, as DNA: TGTGCCAGCAGTCTTGTACAGGGGGAAGCTTTCTTT. It encodes CASSLVQGEAFF.

This clonotype was observed a few times. This chain's CDR3 is CASSWVGLEREQYF. DNA of the CDR3: TGTGCCAGCAGTTGGGTGGGGTTGGAAAGAGAGCAGTACTTC. This chain joins TRBV12-3 or TRBV12-4 and TRBJ2-7; D unresolved. The ends were cut back, 4 bases at V and 7 bases at J, with 17 bases in the middle. The CDR3 totals 14 residues.

This clonotype was observed a few times. CDR3 protein: CAISESSGGGNTEAFF. CDR3 DNA: TGTGCCATCAGTGAGTCAAGCGGGGGGGGGAACACTGAAGCTTTCTTT. The genes are TRBV10-3 and TRBJ1-1; D is perhaps TRBD1 (5 bases). CDR3 length: 16 amino acids. Germline-derived CDR1 and CDR2 are ENHRY and SYGVKD. Trimming cost V 0 bases and J 1 base, with 12 bases left between them.

This clonotype occurred many times. This chain connects TRBV29-1 to TRBJ1-5, with D tentatively TRBD1 (6 bases). The CDR3 runs 14 residues. Germline values: CDR1 SQVTM, CDR2 ANQGSEA. The V gene lost 3 bases and the J gene lost 5 bases, with 14 bases spanning the gap. CDR3 amino acids: CSVDTGIGDQPQHF. CDR3 nucleotide sequence: TGCAGCGTTGATACAGGGATAGGGGATCAGCCCCAGCATTTT.

Comments on this clonotype: A far larger clone is one nucleotide away, so this likely arose from a read error. The rearrangement joins TRBV11-3 to TRBJ2-3; D ambiguous. Germline V gene lookup returns CDR1 SGHNT and CDR2 YENEEA. The CDR3 totals 12 residues. Trimming pared 1 base from V and 8 bases from J, leaving 7 bases between. The CDR3 spells CASSLVPGTQYF. CDR3 in DNA: TGTGCCAGCAGCTTAGTTCCAGGTACGCAGTATTTT.

This clonotype was observed many times. V and J are TRBV27 and TRBJ2-5; 10 bases align to TRBD1. Germline CDR1 reads MNHEY; CDR2 reads SMNVEV (reference sequence). This CDR3 region has 17 residues. With 0 bases clipped from V and 2 bases from J, the junction kept 6 bases outside the gene matches. The DNA of the CDR3 is TGTGCCAGCAGTTTATCGACAGGGGGCTGGCGGCAAGAGACCCAGTACTTC. Translation gives CASSLSTGGWRQETQYF.

This chain links TRBV6-1 with TRBJ2-2; TRBD2 aligns across 9 bases. The germline CDR1 and CDR2 sequences are MNHNS and SASEGT. The CDR3 length is 17 residues. The V segment lost 6 bases and the J segment 0 bases; nucleotides outside the gene matches: 8. The CDR3 DNA is TGTGCCAGCAGGACAGGGACTAGCCTTCCGAACACCGGGGAGCTGTTTTTT. It translates to CASRTGTSLPNTGELFF.

This clonotype was counted at least ten times. The chain joins TRBV11-3 to TRBJ2-1; 11 bases line up with TRBD2. The CDR3 sequence is 15 residues long. V trimming: 4 bases; J trimming: 5 bases; junction bases outside the gene matches: 4. Germline-derived CDR1 and CDR2 are SGHNT and YENEEA. The CDR3 protein is CASSSGLAANNEQFF. DNA of the CDR3: TGTGCCAGCAGCTCGGGACTAGCGGCCAACAATGAGCAGTTCTTC.

This clonotype was counted between two and nine times. V gene TRBV3-1 combines with J gene TRBJ2-7; 8 bases fit TRBD2. J lost 6 bases, V lost 1 base, and 8 bases had no gene match. The CDR3 length is 15 residues. The germline V gene encodes CDR1 LGHDT and CDR2 YNNKEL (reference sequence). The CDR3 sequence is CASSQASGGGLEQYF. Written as DNA, the CDR3 is TGTGCCAGCAGCCAAGCCTCCGGGGGGGGCCTCGAGCAGTACTTC.

This clonotype appeared many times. The CDR3 bases are TGCAGCGTTGACGAGGGATCCTACGAGCAGTACTTC. It specifies CSVDEGSYEQYF. This sequence joins TRBV29-1 and TRBJ2-7, with TRBD2 as a possible D gene (5 bases). This CDR3 region has 12 residues. The germline CDR1 and CDR2 sequences are SQVTM and ANQGSEA. Trimming took 3 bases from V and 1 from J, leaving 7 bases between them.

This clonotype was seen at least ten times. The chain carries TRBV30 and TRBJ1-1; tentatively, D is TRBD1 (5 bases). The CDR3 loop spans 13 amino acids. The germline CDR1 and CDR2 sequences are GTSNPN and SVGIG (reference sequence). Trimming cost V 3 bases and J 5 bases, with 13 bases left between them. CDR3 sequence: CAWSLAGRTEAFF. CDR3 in DNA: TGTGCCTGGAGCCTAGCGGGGCGGACTGAAGCTTTCTTT.

The sample holds many counts of this clonotype. The chain employs TRBV12-3 or TRBV12-4 and TRBJ2-3; TRBD2 matches 10 bases. V gave up 7 bases and J gave up 2 bases; unmatched junction bases: 9. The CDR3 is 16 amino acids. CDR3 residues: CASTPSGSYPTDTQYF. CDR3 nucleotide sequence: TGTGCCAGCACCCCTAGCGGGAGTTACCCCACAGATACGCAGTATTTT.

On this clonotype itself: Since a much larger clone is just one base distant, this may be a read error. Likely a read error: the CDR3 ends without its conserved phenylalanine or tryptophan. V is TRBV7-2 and J is TRBJ2-1; possibly TRBD1 for D (5 bases). The CDR3 totals 13 residues. Germline V CDR1 and CDR2: SGHTA, FQGNSA. V was shortened by 5 bases and J by 6 bases, with 11 bases between the two germline ends. For the CDR3, the DNA is TGTGCCAGCAGCCGGATTGGGGCCAATGAGCAGTTCCTC. Encoded protein: CASSRIGANEQFL.

The V gene is TRBV5-1, the J gene TRBJ2-2; D gene uncertain. Deletions cut 0 bases from V and 3 bases from J, with 12 bases between. This CDR3 spans 16 amino acids. The germline V gene encodes CDR1 SGHRS and CDR2 YFSETQ. The CDR3 protein is CASSLEIDDHTGELFF. CDR3 bases: TGCGCCAGCAGCTTGGAAATAGACGATCACACCGGGGAGCTGTTTTTT.

In this sample, this clonotype turned up a few times. The chain joins TRBV7-9 to TRBJ2-2, with D perhaps TRBD1 or TRBD2 (5 bases each). The length of the CDR3 is 14 residues. Germline assignment: CDR1 SEHNR and CDR2 FQNEAQ (reference sequence). Deletions cut 6 bases from V and 9 bases from J, with 17 bases between. This CDR3 is CASRSGTRGRELFF. CDR3 nucleotides: TGTGCCAGCAGGTCGGGGACGAGGGGACGGGAGCTGTTTTTT.

This clonotype has a handful of counts. The chain recombines TRBV5-1 with TRBJ1-5, with 9 positions matching TRBD1. Losses at the gene ends were 4 bases for V and 2 bases for J; bases not matched to a gene: 10. The CDR3 loop spans 17 amino acids. Germline loops: CDR1 SGHRS, CDR2 YFSETQ. CDR3 coding DNA: TGCGCCAGCAGCCTGGAGGCACAGGGGGCAGGCAATCAGCCCCAGCATTTT. Encoded protein: CASSLEAQGAGNQPQHF. Full variable domain (remainder filled in from reference TRBV5-1 and TRBJ1-5): KAGVTQTPRYLIKTRGQQVTLSCSPISGHRSVSWYQQTPGQGLQFLFEYFSETQRNKGNFPGRFSGRQFSNSRSEMNVSTLELGDSALYLCASSLEAQGAGNQPQHFGDGTRLSIL.

In this sample, this clonotype turned up many times. The chain is built from TRBV13 and TRBJ2-3; 7 bases agree with TRBD1. V was clipped by 5 bases and J by 2 bases; unmatched bases: 10. The length of the CDR3 is 16 residues. CDR1 and CDR2 (germline): PRHDT, FYEKMQ (reference sequence). CDR3 bases: TGTGCCAGCAGCCCGGAACAGGGGACGTACACAGATACGCAGTATTTT. Protein product: CASSPEQGTYTDTQYF.

Notes on this clonotype: It may be a read error: a sequence one base away is much more abundant. The rearrangement uses TRBV5-1 and TRBJ1-2; D is possibly TRBD1 (6 bases). Germline V CDR1 and CDR2: SGHRS, YFSETQ. This CDR3 comprises 13 residues. In DNA, the CDR3 is TGCGCCAGCAGCCAGAGCGGGGGCGAAGGCTACGCCTTC. Translating it yields CASSQSGGEGYAF.

This clonotype was counted ten times or more. The chain uses TRBV12-3 or TRBV12-4 and TRBJ2-3, with 7 bases fitting TRBD2. The CDR3 covers 14 residues. The ends lost 6 bases at V and 7 bases at J; junction bases unmatched: 10. The chain's CDR3 is CASSPGGAAYTQYF. The CDR3 DNA reads as TGTGCCAGCAGCCCGGGGGGTGCGGCATATACGCAGTATTTT.

This clonotype turned up a few times. The V gene is TRBV28, the J gene TRBJ1-2; weak D call: TRBD1 (5 bases). The ends were cut back, 6 bases at V and 4 bases at J, with 15 bases in the middle. This CDR3 region has 14 residues. From germline, CDR1 is MDHEN and CDR2 SYDVKM. The CDR3 DNA sequence: TGTGCCAGCAGCCCAACGCCGGGGGGCTATGGCTACACCTTC. Encoded protein: CASSPTPGGYGYTF.